This T cell receptor (beta chain) was sequenced for a study of CD4 T cells in relation to SARS-CoV-2 and coronaviruses. Study overall: Crossreactive spike epitopes shared across donors were mapped to their HLA restriction. Findings and caveats of the study: SARS-CoV-2-driven expansion was significantly weaker in crossreactive than monoreactive clones.

Comment on this clone: Its antigen is unknown.

The CDR3 totals 13 residues. CDR1 LGHDT and CDR2 YNNKEL come from the germline V gene (reference sequence). The V end lost 6 bases, the J end lost 0 bases, and 8 bases lay between the germline ends. The unexposed donors gave CD4+ T cells in about 2010-2019, prior to COVID-19. Isolation of CD4+ T cells took place after about 10 days in culture. Libraries were prepared by immunoSEQ multiplex PCR; TCRdb keeps only in-frame clonotypes and omits some of them. Of about 26,000 clones listed, 65% to 85% are singletons. The chain links TRBV3-1 (or the pseudogene TRBV3-2) to TRBJ1-1; D possibly corresponds to TRBD1 (5 bases). This receptor was identified in a human donor in good health. The sequenced material came from CD4+ T cells from PBMCs, cultured in vitro. The CDR3 is CASRATVNTEAFF. For the CDR3, the DNA is TGTGCCAGCAGAGCGACAGTGAACACTGAAGCTTTCTTT.